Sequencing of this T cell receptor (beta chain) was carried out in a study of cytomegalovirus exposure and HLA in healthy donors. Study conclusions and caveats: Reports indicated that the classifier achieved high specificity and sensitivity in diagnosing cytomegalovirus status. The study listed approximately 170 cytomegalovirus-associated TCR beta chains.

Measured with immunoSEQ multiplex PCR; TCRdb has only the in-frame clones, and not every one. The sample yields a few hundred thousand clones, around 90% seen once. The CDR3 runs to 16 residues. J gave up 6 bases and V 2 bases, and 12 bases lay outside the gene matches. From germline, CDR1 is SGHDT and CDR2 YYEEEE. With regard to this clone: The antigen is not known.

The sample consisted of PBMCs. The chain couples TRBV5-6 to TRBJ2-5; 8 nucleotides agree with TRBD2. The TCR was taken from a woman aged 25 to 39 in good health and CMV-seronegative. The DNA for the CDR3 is TGTGCCAGCAGCTTAGGTCTGAGCGGGAGTAGCCAGACCCAGTACTTC. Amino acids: CASSLGLSGSSQTQYF. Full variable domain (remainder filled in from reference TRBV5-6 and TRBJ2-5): DAGVTQSPTHLIKTRGQQVTLRCSPKSGHDTVSWYQQALGQGPQFIFQYYEEEERQRGNFPDRFSGHQFPNYSSELNVNALLLGDSALYLCASSLGLSGSSQTQYFGPGTRLLVL.